Listed below are T cell receptor beta chains from one sample, sequenced in a study of blood T cells in healthy people across ages. TCRdb redid the calling of the 5' RACE reads with MiXCR, one entry per CDR3 protein. The sample holds about a million distinct CDR3 sequences, 51% seen once. The sample taken for sequencing was blood. The receptors shown here come from a woman aged 55-69 years in good health. Both conserved end residues are part of each CDR3. A D gene is named only where the DNA matches it firmly. The size field is filled for only some rows; it gives once, few, many or a size class.

d_call j_call cdr3_length clone_size v_call cdr3_aa cdr3_nt
- TRBJ2-1 15 few TRBV29-1 CSVEMGGASYNEQFF TGCAGCGTTGAAATGGGGGGAGCGTCCTACAATGAGCAGTTCTTC
TRBD2 TRBJ2-1 13 few TRBV20-1 CSAIYGTRNEQFF TGCAGTGCTATATACGGGACTAGGAATGAGCAGTTCTTC
TRBD2 TRBJ2-1 16 few TRBV29-1 CSVSPLREGPHNEQFF TGCAGCGTGTCACCCCTGCGGGAGGGCCCCCACAATGAGCAGTTCTTC
TRBD2 TRBJ2-7 16 - TRBV7-9 CASSLLAGASTYEQYF TGTGCCAGCAGCTTACTAGCGGGAGCGTCAACCTACGAGCAGTACTTC
- TRBJ2-1 17 - TRBV12-3/TRBV12-4 CASSPQGWGKVYNEQFF TGTGCCAGCAGCCCCCAAGGCTGGGGAAAAGTCTACAATGAGCAGTTCTTC
- TRBJ2-1 16 - TRBV7-9 CASSLRGRREIDEQFF TGTGCCAGCAGCCTCAGGGGAAGGCGGGAGATCGATGAGCAGTTCTTC
TRBD1 TRBJ2-3 14 many TRBV5-1 CASSSTGVADTQYF TGCGCCAGCAGCTCGACAGGGGTCGCAGATACGCAGTATTTT
TRBD2 TRBJ2-4 16 once TRBV2 CASSSNIAGVKNIQYF TGTGCCAGCAGCTCGAATATAGCGGGAGTTAAAAACATTCAGTACTTC
TRBD2 TRBJ2-1 15 - TRBV27 CASSSAGALVNGQFF TGTGCCAGCAGTTCGGCGGGAGCGTTGGTCAATGGGCAGTTCTTC
TRBD1 TRBJ1-5 13 - TRBV6-1 CASDREGNQPQHF TGTGCCAGCGACAGGGAAGGCAATCAGCCCCAGCATTTT
TRBD1 TRBJ1-2 14 - TRBV7-9 CASSPTGNNYGYTF TGTGCCAGCAGCCCGACAGGGAACAACTATGGCTACACCTTC
- TRBJ2-5 12 few TRBV2 CASSEDVQTQYF TGTGCCAGCAGTGAAGATGTTCAGACCCAGTACTTC
TRBD1 TRBJ1-2 14 - TRBV6-5 CASSYSGQASGYTF TGTGCCAGCAGTTACTCGGGACAGGCGTCCGGCTACACCTTC
- TRBJ2-1 15 few TRBV20-1 CSAHRSGLSYNEQFF TGCAGTGCCCACCGGAGCGGGCTATCCTACAATGAGCAGTTCTTC
- TRBJ2-2 16 - TRBV5-1 CATRGGTTSNTGELFF TGCGCCACCCGAGGAGGAACCACATCGAACACCGGGGAGCTGTTTTTT
TRBD2 TRBJ2-7 18 - TRBV9 CASSGGPGTSGRPYEQYF TGTGCCAGCAGCGGCGGTCCCGGGACTAGCGGGAGGCCCTACGAGCAGTACTTC
TRBD1 TRBJ2-5 14 few TRBV10-3 CAISEPGGEETQYF TGTGCCATCAGTGAGCCAGGGGGCGAGGAGACCCAGTACTTC
- TRBJ2-5 15 few TRBV6-6 CASKEGHGIQETQYF TGTGCCAGCAAAGAAGGACACGGTATTCAAGAGACCCAGTACTTC
- TRBJ1-1 13 few TRBV11-2 CASSETENTEAFF TGTGCCAGCAGCGAGACAGAGAACACTGAAGCTTTCTTT
TRBD2 TRBJ2-1 16 - TRBV6-2/TRBV6-3 CASSFPGSGRDNEQFF TGTGCCAGCAGTTTCCCGGGGAGCGGGAGGGACAATGAGCAGTTCTTC
- TRBJ2-7 12 - TRBV20-1 CSARWGPGEQYF TGCAGTGCTAGGTGGGGGCCTGGGGAGCAGTACTTC
- TRBJ2-1 13 - TRBV27 CASSLSMGPPQFF TGTGCCAGCAGTTTATCGATGGGACCGCCGCAGTTCTTC
TRBD1 TRBJ1-2 15 few TRBV20-1 CSARDRDRHNYGYTF TGCAGTGCTAGAGACCGGGACAGACATAACTATGGCTACACCTTC
- TRBJ2-7 16 once TRBV12-3/TRBV12-4 CASSHSPALQIDEQYF TGTGCCAGCAGCCACTCCCCCGCACTACAGATCGACGAGCAGTACTTC
- TRBJ2-5 15 few TRBV20-1 CSARREGGGQETQYF TGCAGTGCTAGAAGAGAGGGGGGGGGCCAAGAGACCCAGTACTTC
TRBD2 TRBJ2-3 18 - TRBV6-1 CASSGGTSGSFGTDTQYF TGTGCCAGCAGCGGAGGGACTAGCGGGAGTTTCGGCACAGATACGCAGTATTTT
- TRBJ2-5 15 - TRBV5-1 CASSPLGVPGETQYF TGCGCCAGCAGCCCCCTCGGCGTTCCTGGGGAGACCCAGTACTTC
- TRBJ1-1 12 - TRBV20-1 CSAAGGNTEAFF TGCAGTGCCGCGGGGGGGAACACTGAAGCTTTCTTT
TRBD2 TRBJ2-7 18 - TRBV7-9 CASSLALLLADGSYERYF TGTGCCAGCAGCTTAGCGCTTCTCCTAGCGGACGGCTCCTACGAGCGGTACTTC
TRBD1 TRBJ2-6 15 - TRBV29-1 CSASATGAGANVLTF TGCAGCGCCTCAGCGACAGGGGCTGGGGCCAACGTCCTGACTTTC
- TRBJ2-3 14 - TRBV9 CASSVGISTDTQYF TGTGCCAGCAGCGTCGGAATTAGCACAGATACGCAGTATTTT
TRBD1 TRBJ2-7 16 once TRBV6-5 CASTQLPGTGAYEQYF TGTGCCAGCACCCAACTACCCGGGACAGGGGCCTACGAGCAGTACTTC
- TRBJ2-5 13 few TRBV29-1 CSVGGRAEETQYF TGCAGCGTTGGAGGGCGGGCAGAAGAGACCCAGTACTTC
- TRBJ2-3 13 few TRBV15 CATSRNKQDTQYF TGTGCCACCAGCAGAAACAAACAGGATACGCAGTATTTT
TRBD2 TRBJ2-7 16 - TRBV14 CASSQRLAGFDNEQYF TGTGCCAGCAGCCAAAGACTAGCGGGCTTTGACAATGAGCAGTACTTC
TRBD2 TRBJ2-3 15 - TRBV27 CASGRLAGNTDTQYF TGTGCCAGCGGCCGACTAGCTGGGAACACAGATACGCAGTATTTT
TRBD2 TRBJ2-1 16 - TRBV6-6 CASSYRREGFMNEQFF TGTGCCAGCAGTTATCGGCGGGAGGGATTTATGAATGAGCAGTTCTTC
- TRBJ1-5 16 - TRBV27 CASSLLSGVGNQPQHF TGTGCCAGCAGTTTATTGTCGGGGGTTGGCAATCAGCCCCAGCATTTT
TRBD2 TRBJ2-5 15 - TRBV5-1 CASRGAGEWQETQYF TGCGCCAGCAGAGGGGCGGGAGAATGGCAAGAGACCCAGTACTTC
- TRBJ2-7 13 - TRBV6-2/TRBV6-3 CASSYGGKYEQYF TGTGCCAGCAGTTACGGCGGGAAGTACGAGCAGTACTTC
- TRBJ1-6 13 - TRBV12-3/TRBV12-4 CATKGRRISPLHF TGTGCCACCAAGGGGCGCAGGATTTCACCCCTCCACTTT
- TRBJ1-2 14 - TRBV27 CASSLADSNYGYTF TGTGCCAGCAGTTTAGCGGACAGCAACTATGGCTACACCTTC
- TRBJ2-7 15 - TRBV4-1 CASSQFGTHTYEQYF TGCGCCAGCAGCCAATTCGGGACGCATACCTACGAGCAGTACTTC
- TRBJ2-1 13 - TRBV6-4 CASSGLDSNEQFF TGTGCCAGCAGTGGTCTGGACAGTAATGAGCAGTTCTTC
TRBD2 TRBJ2-5 15 - TRBV28 CASSPIRGLAYEQYF TGTGCCAGCAGTCCTATCCGGGGACTAGCGTATGAGCAGTACTTC
- TRBJ1-2 15 few TRBV10-3 CAISEGTGGSGGYTF TGTGCCATCAGTGAAGGGACGGGAGGTTCCGGTGGCTACACCTTC
- TRBJ1-2 14 - TRBV14 CASSLGTADAGYTF TGTGCCAGCAGCCTGGGTACTGCCGACGCTGGCTACACCTTC
- TRBJ2-3 16 - TRBV5-5 CASSLGRARITDTQYF TGTGCCAGCAGCTTGGGGCGGGCAAGGATCACAGATACGCAGTATTTT
- TRBJ1-2 10 - TRBV20-1 CSVIGYGYTF TGCAGTGTTATTGGCTATGGCTACACCTTC
- TRBJ2-7 12 few TRBV29-1 CSVVIQSYEQYF TGCAGCGTTGTCATCCAATCCTACGAGCAGTACTTC
- TRBJ2-7 14 - TRBV19 CASSGPPSYNEQYF TGTGCCAGTAGTGGGCCTCCAAGCTACAATGAGCAGTACTTC
TRBD1 TRBJ2-7 14 - TRBV27 CASSTGVRSYEQYF TGTGCCAGCAGTACAGGGGTTCGATCCTACGAGCAGTACTTC